This T cell receptor (beta chain) was retrieved from a study of OX40 agonist ivuxolimab in advanced cancers. CDR1 is SGHRS and CDR2 is YFSETQ in the germline V gene. Trimming removed 0 bases from V and 2 bases from J, with 8 bases in between. The CDR3 is 15 amino acids. This table comes from immunoSEQ multiplex PCR, and its TCRdb copy is limited to in-frame clones, with some not included. This sample yields about 82,000 clones, of which about 91% are seen a single time; 2.3% belongs to the top ten. The source material was CD4+ or CD8+ T cells sorted from blood, sampled in a trial of the OX40 agonist ivuxolimab. The clonotype originates from an adult with an advanced solid tumor such as melanoma, head and neck, liver or kidney cancer. The rearrangement uses TRBV5-1 and TRBJ2-2; tentative D call: TRBD2 (6 bases). This chain's CDR3 is CASSLGLVNTGELFF. As DNA, the CDR3 is TGCGCCAGCAGCTTGGGACTAGTCAACACCGGGGAGCTGTTTTTT.